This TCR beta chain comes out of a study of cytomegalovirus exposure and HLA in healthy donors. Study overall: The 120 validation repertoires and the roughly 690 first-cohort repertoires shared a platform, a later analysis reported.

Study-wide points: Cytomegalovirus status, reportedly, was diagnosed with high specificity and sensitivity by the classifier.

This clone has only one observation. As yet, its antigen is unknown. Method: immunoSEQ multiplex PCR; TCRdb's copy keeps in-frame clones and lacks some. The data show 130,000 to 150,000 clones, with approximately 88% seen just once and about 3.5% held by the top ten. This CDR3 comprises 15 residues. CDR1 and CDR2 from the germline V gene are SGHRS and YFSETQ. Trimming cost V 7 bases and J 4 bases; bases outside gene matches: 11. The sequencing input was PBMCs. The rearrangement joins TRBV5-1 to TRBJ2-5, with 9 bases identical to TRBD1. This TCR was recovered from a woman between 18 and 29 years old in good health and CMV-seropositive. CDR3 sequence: CASAPGTGRGETQYF. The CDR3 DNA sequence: TGCGCCAGCGCACCCGGGACAGGGAGAGGAGAGACCCAGTACTTC.